A single sample is the source of the 13 T cell receptor beta chains below, sequenced in a study of shared clonotypes between healthy human individuals. The table came from immunoSEQ multiplex PCR; TCRdb's copy has only in-frame clones and leaves some out. The table includes under 600,000 clones, approximately 94% detected once. Sequencing was done on a sample of naive CD4+ T cells sorted from blood. Subset defined: CD45RA+ positively selected. These receptors all stem from a woman aged 30 to 39 in good health.

The chain recombines TRBV28 with TRBJ1-5, with TRBD1 matching 8 bases. Germline V gene lookup returns CDR1 MDHEN and CDR2 SYDVKM. V shed 5 bases and J 11 bases; nucleotides not matched to a gene: 8. The CDR3 extends over 13 amino acids. The CDR3 nucleotides read TGTGCCAGCAGTCCGCAGGGGGCGGTGGCCCAGCATTTT. Encoded protein: CASSPQGAVAQHF.

The chain has TRBV29-1 and TRBJ2-1, with 13 bases aligning to TRBD2. The CDR3 runs to 15 residues. Germline values: CDR1 SQVTM, CDR2 ANQGSEA. V lost 2 bases, J lost 5 bases, and 3 bases stayed unmatched. CDR3 region: CSVERTSGSNNEQFF. The CDR3 nucleotides are TGCAGCGTTGAAAGGACTAGCGGGAGCAACAATGAGCAGTTCTTC.

V is TRBV7-1 and J is TRBJ2-7, with 8 bases aligning to TRBD2. TRBV7-1 is given ORF status, its function remaining uncertain. CDR3 length: 14 amino acids. V shed 4 bases, J shed 3 bases, and the junction held 5 bases outside the gene matches. The CDR3 sequence is CASSLAGSGYEQYF. CDR3 in DNA: TGTGCCAGCAGCTTAGCGGGATCGGGCTACGAGCAGTACTTC.

The gene calls are TRBV28 and TRBJ2-2; D is perhaps TRBD1 (5 bases). Germline V gene data show CDR1 as MDHEN and CDR2 as SYDVKM. Trimming removed 3 bases from V and 6 bases from J, with 14 bases in between. The CDR3 runs 15 residues. This CDR3 reads CASSFNGRVAGELFF. The CDR3 bases are TGTGCCAGCAGTTTTAATGGCAGGGTGGCCGGGGAGCTGTTTTTT.

The rearrangement uses TRBV5-8 and TRBJ2-1; 8 bases fit TRBD1. CDR3 size: 16 residues. Germline V gives CDR1 SGHTS, CDR2 YDEGEE. J gave up 7 bases and V 5 bases, and 14 bases lay outside the gene matches. The CDR3 DNA sequence: TGTGCCAGCAGGCTCAGGGGGCCAAGGGCCTGGAATGAGCAGTTCTTC. Residues: CASRLRGPRAWNEQFF.

The V call is TRBV10-2, the J call TRBJ1-5, with 10 bases identical to TRBD1. Looked up from germline, CDR1 is WSHSY and CDR2 is SAAADI. This CDR3 has 19 amino acids. The V gene end was trimmed by 6 bases and the J gene end by 0 bases; junction bases not matched to a gene: 14. CDR3 sequence (DNA): TGCGCCAGCAGCCAGGGGACAGGGGTCGTCTCTTATAGCAATCAGCCCCAGCATTTT. This translates into CASSQGTGVVSYSNQPQHF.

The rearrangement joins TRBV5-1 to TRBJ1-2, with D perhaps TRBD1 (5 bases). Trimming shortened V by 0 bases and J by 5 bases, and 23 bases separated the two germline ends. CDR1 and CDR2 from the germline V gene are SGHRS and YFSETQ. This CDR3 is 18 amino acids long. CDR3 nucleotides: TGCGCCAGCAGCTTGGGATATTACGGGGGATCGGGCTTATATGGCTACACCTTC. Translating it yields CASSLGYYGGSGLYGYTF.

The chain has TRBV7-8 and TRBJ1-2, with 9 bases aligning to TRBD1. The CDR3 sequence is 17 residues long. The J segment lost 2 bases and the V segment lost 1 base, leaving 8 bases of the junction unmatched. Germline CDR1 and CDR2: SGHVS and FQNEAQ. The chain's CDR3 is CASSLVTGGDENYGYTF. The CDR3 bases are TGTGCCAGCAGCTTAGTCACAGGGGGCGATGAGAACTATGGCTACACCTTC.

This chain uses TRBV7-2 with TRBJ2-3; TRBD2 aligns across 7 bases. The CDR3 has 14 amino acids. CDR1 and CDR2 (germline): SGHTA, FQGNSA. Trimming at V came to 4 bases and at J to 4 bases, leaving 5 bases not matched to a gene. The CDR3 here is CASSSSGISDTQYF. The DNA of the CDR3 is TGTGCCAGCAGCTCCAGCGGGATATCAGATACGCAGTATTTT. Combining the CDR3 with reference TRBV7-2 and TRBJ2-3 gives the whole variable domain GAGVSQSPSNKVTEKGKDVELRCDPISGHTALYWYRQSLGQGLEFLIYFQGNSAPDKSGLPSDRFSAERTGGSVSTLTIQRTQQEDSAVYLCASSSSGISDTQYFGPGTRLTVL.

The rearrangement joins TRBV7-3 to TRBJ2-5; 9 nucleotides match TRBD2. The J call may be in error: the DNA end matches TRBJ2-7 better. The CDR3 runs 15 residues. The germline V gene encodes CDR1 SGHTA and CDR2 FQGTGA. Here the CDR3 reads CASSLTSLAGSEQYF. The CDR3 DNA is TGTGCCAGCAGCTTAACGTCCCTAGCGGGAAGCGAGCAGTACTTC.

This chain connects TRBV5-4 to TRBJ2-5; either TRBD1 or TRBD2 may supply D (5 bases each). The CDR3 loop spans 14 amino acids. V was pared by 7 bases and J by 4 bases, with 17 bases between. The germline CDR1 and CDR2 sequences are SGHNT and YYREEE (reference sequence). The CDR3 sequence is CASSSGGMGETQYF. CDR3 bases: TGTGCCAGCTCAAGTGGGGGAATGGGAGAGACCCAGTACTTC.

This clone was seen once. V gene TRBV23-1 combines with J gene TRBJ2-1; 11 bases map to TRBD2. TRBV23-1 falls under the ORF class, with uncertain function. The CDR3 covers 16 residues. V lost 3 bases, J lost 7 bases, and 8 bases stayed unmatched. The CDR3 nucleotides are TGCGCCAGCAGTCAGGTTAGCGGGAGGGCCCGGAATGAGCAGTTCTTC. It specifies CASSQVSGRARNEQFF.

The chain is built from TRBV23-1 and TRBJ1-5; D is perhaps TRBD1 (5 bases). TRBV23-1 qualifies as an ORF whose function is uncertain. This CDR3 is built from 17 residues. Trimming took off 4 bases at V and 1 base at J, with 17 bases between the two ends. The CDR3 DNA follows: TGCGCCAGCAGTCCGCCCCAGGGAAAGTGGAGCAATCAGCCCCAGCATTTT. The encoded protein is CASSPPQGKWSNQPQHF.